The rows below give T cell receptor beta chains drawn from one sample of a study of early T cells in non-severe SARS-CoV-2 infection. TCRdb ran MiXCR on the 5' RACE reads and lists one entry per CDR3 protein. The top ten clones hold approximately 4% of a sample with about 56,000 distinct CDR3 sequences, more than 13% of them seen once. The material sequenced was whole blood, taken at baseline. The receptors were gathered from an adult who was a healthcare worker with PCR-confirmed SARS-CoV-2 infection or an uninfected control (not recorded which). CDR3s include the opening cysteine and the closing phenylalanine or tryptophan. The D gene is left open where the match is weak. For some rows the clone size is stated as once, few or many, or as a class when expanded; others skip it.

TRBV5-1	.	TRBJ2-7	TRBD2	CASSTGPSGSKYEQYF	TGCGCCAGCAGCACCGGACCCAGCGGGAGCAAATACGAGCAGTACTTC
TRBV20-1	few	TRBJ2-1	TRBD2	CSAPGLAGGRVDEQFF	TGCAGTGCTCCGGGACTAGCGGGAGGGCGAGTTGATGAGCAGTTCTTC
TRBV28	.	TRBJ2-7	.	CASSFGKSYEQYF	TGTGCCAGCAGTTTTGGGAAGTCCTACGAGCAGTACTTC
TRBV10-3	few	TRBJ2-1	.	CAIKMAGKGEQFF	TGTGCCATCAAAATGGCTGGCAAGGGGGAGCAGTTCTTC
TRBV29-1	many	TRBJ2-6	TRBD1	CSVVLDRDRSGANVLTF	TGCAGCGTTGTATTAGACAGGGACAGATCTGGGGCCAACGTCCTGACTTTC
TRBV9	.	TRBJ2-3	.	CASSEQGDTDTQYF	TGTGCCAGCAGCGAACAGGGAGACACAGATACGCAGTATTTT
TRBV6-6	.	TRBJ1-3	.	CASTPGDTIYF	TGTGCCAGCACCCCGGGGGACACCATATATTTT
TRBV14	.	TRBJ1-1	.	CASSHGNTEAFF	TGTGCCAGCAGCCACGGGAACACTGAAGCTTTCTTT
TRBV3-1	few	TRBJ2-3	.	CASSAHGLQLARQYF	TGTGCCAGCAGCGCCCATGGACTACAACTAGCACGGCAGTATTTT
TRBV28	few	TRBJ2-7	TRBD2	CASSSTSEGLAGKQYF	TGTGCCAGCAGTTCCACCAGTGAGGGACTAGCGGGAAAGCAGTACTTC
TRBV11-2	.	TRBJ2-7	.	CASSSRTGISSYEQYF	TGTGCCAGCAGCTCCCGGACCGGGATTAGCTCCTACGAGCAGTACTTC
TRBV6-1	.	TRBJ1-6	.	CASTPGTSSDSPLHF	TGTGCCAGCACCCCCGGGACATCATCGGATTCACCCCTCCACTTT
TRBV20-1	.	TRBJ1-1	.	CSARRQVEAFF	TGCAGTGCTAGGCGGCAAGTTGAAGCTTTCTTT
TRBV20-1	.	TRBJ2-5	TRBD2	CSARDKAGGETQYF	TGCAGTGCTAGAGATAAGGCGGGAGGGGAGACCCAGTACTTC
TRBV18	.	TRBJ2-1	.	CASSSRRINEQFF	TGTGCCAGCTCATCCAGACGGATCAATGAGCAGTTCTTC
TRBV6-5	few	TRBJ1-1	.	CASSYSGRGTEAFF	TGTGCCAGCAGTTACAGTGGGAGGGGCACTGAAGCTTTCTTT
TRBV5-6	.	TRBJ2-3	TRBD2	CASSPHGTSGDTQYF	TGTGCCAGCAGCCCACACGGGACTAGCGGGGATACGCAGTATTTT
TRBV28	.	TRBJ2-7	.	CASSPGHSSLKEQYF	TGTGCCAGCAGTCCGGGACACTCATCGTTGAAGGAGCAGTACTTC
TRBV20-1	few	TRBJ1-3	.	CTLGISGNTIYF	TGCACCTTAGGGATCTCTGGAAACACCATATATTTT
TRBV4-1	.	TRBJ2-7	TRBD1	CASSQVLPGQGSYEQYF	TGCGCCAGCAGCCAAGTCTTACCGGGACAGGGCTCCTACGAGCAGTACTTC
TRBV10-3	few	TRBJ2-6	.	CAVAGQLTGANVLTF	TGTGCCGTCGCGGGACAGCTCACTGGGGCCAACGTCCTGACTTTC
TRBV20-1	.	TRBJ1-4	.	CSTVRQPTNEKLFF	TGCAGTACTGTCAGACAGCCAACTAATGAAAAACTGTTTTTT
TRBV12-3/TRBV12-4	.	TRBJ1-5	.	CASSLAGGVYSNQPQHF	TGTGCCAGCAGTTTAGCGGGGGGTGTATATAGCAATCAGCCCCAGCATTTT
TRBV18	.	TRBJ1-1	.	CASSPEQDYWAFF	TGTGCCAGCTCACCGGAACAGGACTACTGGGCTTTCTTT
TRBV5-5	.	TRBJ1-2	.	CASSRERQNYGYTF	TGTGCCAGCAGCCGGGAGAGACAGAACTATGGCTACACCTTC
TRBV11-2	few	TRBJ2-3	TRBD1	CASSLGGSRTDTQYF	TGTGCCAGCAGCCTAGGGGGCAGCCGGACAGATACGCAGTATTTT
TRBV7-9	.	TRBJ2-1	TRBD2	CASSLFSGGNEQFF	TGTGCCAGCAGCTTATTCAGCGGGGGTAATGAGCAGTTCTTC
TRBV6-1	many	TRBJ2-7	.	CASSAMAYEQYF	TGTGCCAGCAGCGCCATGGCCTACGAGCAGTACTTC
TRBV7-8	few	TRBJ2-1	.	CASRTGTITRDEQFF	TGTGCCAGCAGGACCGGGACGATCACGAGGGATGAGCAGTTCTTC
TRBV28	few	TRBJ2-5	.	CASSSGGLETQYF	TGTGCCAGCAGTTCCGGGGGCTTGGAGACCCAGTACTTC
TRBV5-1	few	TRBJ1-6	.	CASSPYGDNSPLHF	TGCGCCAGCAGCCCTTACGGGGATAATTCACCCCTCCACTTT
TRBV3-1	few	TRBJ1-3	.	CGDGTSGNTIYF	TGTGGGGACGGTACCTCTGGAAACACCATATATTTT
TRBV28	.	TRBJ1-2	.	CASSPPGNYGYTF	TGTGCCAGCAGCCCGCCCGGGAACTATGGCTACACCTTC
TRBV2	few	TRBJ1-2	.	CASRRRGDGYTF	TGTGCCAGCAGACGTCGGGGAGATGGCTACACCTTC
TRBV7-2	.	TRBJ2-3	TRBD2	CASSSRSGGALNTQYF	TGTGCCAGCAGCTCCCGTAGCGGGGGGGCCCTTAATACGCAGTATTTT
TRBV27	.	TRBJ1-1	TRBD1	CASSAGTVNTEAFF	TGTGCCAGCAGTGCCGGGACAGTGAACACTGAAGCTTTCTTT
TRBV2	many	TRBJ2-5	.	CASKEGPGGETQYF	TGTGCCAGCAAGGAGGGACCAGGGGGGGAGACCCAGTACTTC
TRBV12-3/TRBV12-4	.	TRBJ2-2	.	CASSLRGSDTGELFF	TGTGCCAGCAGTTTGAGAGGGAGCGACACCGGGGAGCTGTTTTTT
TRBV6-6	.	TRBJ1-1	.	CASSEVKRTEAFF	TGTGCCAGCAGTGAGGTGAAGCGGACTGAAGCTTTCTTT
TRBV5-1	few	TRBJ2-7	.	CASSLDPAYEQYF	TGCGCCAGCAGCTTGGACCCGGCATACGAGCAGTACTTC
TRBV7-6	few	TRBJ2-1	TRBD2	CASSLERESYNEQFF	TGTGCCAGCAGTCTTGAGCGGGAGTCCTACAATGAGCAGTTCTTC